The 9 T cell receptor beta chains in this list originate from one sample, sequenced in a study of regulatory T cells in long-lasting Graves disease. The sample's time point: persistent/refractory GD, antithyroid drugs over 5 years with positive TRAb. Scientists built the TCR library using RNA that was extracted from PBMCs. Construction of TCR beta libraries relied on iRepertoire HTBI primers and on Arm-PCR targeting CDR3 regions. TCRdb re-derived calls from the multiplex PCR reads in MiXCR, one entry per CDR3 protein. Among 430,000 or so distinct CDR3 sequences listed, over 20% were seen once. Sequencing used peripheral blood mononuclear cells (PBMCs), obtained when the disease was refractory, from a patient treated with antithyroid drugs. Receptor source: a female donor with Graves disease.

Only a few counts were recorded for this clonotype. V usage is TRBV20-1 and J usage is TRBJ2-7; either TRBD1 or TRBD2 may supply D (6 bases each). CDR3 length: 13 amino acids. Germline V gives CDR1 DFQATT, CDR2 SNEGSKA (reference sequence). Trimming removed 6 bases from V and 1 base from J, with 13 bases in between. CDR3 nucleotide sequence: TGCAGTGCCCCGAGGGGGGTTTCCTACGAGCAGTACTTC. Its translation: CSAPRGVSYEQYF.

This clonotype was counted many times. The rearrangement uses TRBV6-5 and TRBJ1-1; no firm D call. The germline gives CDR1 MNHEY, CDR2 SVGAGI. Trimming stripped 0 bases from V and 8 bases from J, with 13 bases between. The CDR3 sequence is 14 residues long. The CDR3, as DNA: TGTGCCAGCAGTTACTCAAGGCAGACACCCGAAGCTTTCTTT. It specifies CASSYSRQTPEAFF.

This clonotype occurred many times. The gene calls are TRBV28 and TRBJ2-6, with D possibly being TRBD2 (6 bases). V lost 7 bases and J lost 0, with 19 bases in between. Germline V gene lookup returns CDR1 MDHEN and CDR2 SYDVKM. CDR3 length equals 18 residues. CDR3 amino acids: CASTHSPGGISGANVLTF. The CDR3 nucleotides read TGTGCCAGCACCCACTCCCCTGGCGGGATCTCTGGGGCCAACGTCCTGACTTTC.

In this sample, this clonotype turned up many times. This sequence joins TRBV11-2 and TRBJ2-3; a possible D gene is TRBD1 (5 bases). Germline V gene data show CDR1 as SGHAT and CDR2 as FQNNGV. CDR3 length: 15 amino acids. The V and J ends lost 3 bases and 1 base respectively, with 11 bases between them. The CDR3, as DNA: TGTGCCAGCAGCTTCCAGGGCCGCGGCACAGATACGCAGTATTTT. Translating gives CASSFQGRGTDTQYF.

This clonotype was picked up many times. The genes are TRBV27 and TRBJ2-7; TRBD1 aligns across 9 bases. CDR3 length: 14 amino acids. J was trimmed by 3 bases and V by 6 bases; bases with no gene match: 6. Germline V CDR1 and CDR2: MNHEY, SMNVEV (reference sequence). CDR3 nucleotides: TGTGCCAGCAGCTTCCGGGACAGGGTCTACGAGCAGTACTTC. Amino acids: CASSFRDRVYEQYF.

This clonotype was seen repeatedly, ten times or more. The chain couples TRBV6-1 to TRBJ2-7, with D perhaps matching TRBD1 (7 bases). CDR3 size: 17 residues. Germline lookup yields CDR1 MNHNS and CDR2 SASEGT. V lost 4 bases to trimming and J lost 0 bases, with 19 bases between them. The CDR3, as DNA: TGTGCCAGCAGTGCCTCCGGGCGGGACAGCCCCTCCTACGAGCAGTACTTC. This gives the protein CASSASGRDSPSYEQYF.

The CDR3 protein is CASSLVRGAYNEQFF. The CDR3 coding sequence is TGTGCCAGCAGCTTAGTGCGGGGAGCATACAATGAGCAGTTCTTC. The V and J genes are TRBV7-6 and TRBJ2-1; tentatively, D is TRBD2 (6 bases). Between the trimmed V and J ends, which lost 1 base and 4 bases, there was a span of 11 bases. The CDR3 consists of 15 residues. Germline V gives CDR1 SGHVS, CDR2 FNYEAQ.

The chain combines TRBV9 with TRBJ1-2; D not certain. Trimming took off 3 bases at V and 4 bases at J, with 16 bases between the two ends. There are 15 residues in the CDR3. Germline V CDR1 and CDR2: SGDLS, YYNGEE. The CDR3 loop reads CASSGVTGSGYGYTF. The CDR3 DNA reads as TGTGCCAGCAGCGGCGTAACGGGGTCGGGCTATGGCTACACCTTC.

The chain links TRBV10-2 to TRBJ2-7; perhaps TRBD1 as D (6 bases). Germline values: CDR1 WSHSY, CDR2 SAAADI. V lost 2 bases to trimming and J lost 5 bases, with 16 bases between them. This CDR3 spans 15 amino acids. The CDR3 spells CASSENRAPADEQYF. The CDR3 DNA is TGCGCCAGCAGTGAGAACAGGGCCCCCGCTGACGAGCAGTACTTC.